Listed here are 17 T cell receptor beta chains from one sample, sequenced in a study of T cell repertoires in cytomegalovirus infection. One entry per CDR3 protein results from TCRdb running MiXCR on the reads. The table shows a few hundred thousand distinct CDR3 sequences, with 30% to 40% occurring only once. No antigen is known for these receptors. The specimen was cultured PBMCs, collected from culture after CMV antigen stimulation. These receptors were obtained from a human donor in good health (CMV status not recorded). Some clones in this sample may be carry-over from other donors' samples.

The table lists this clonotype with many counts. The V call is TRBV7-6, the J call TRBJ2-2; 7 nucleotides align to TRBD1. CDR1 and CDR2 from the germline V gene are SGHVS and FNYEAQ. The CDR3 consists of 16 residues. The V and J ends lost 1 base and 4 bases, in that order; junction bases with no gene match: 6. CDR3 sequence reads: CASSLGVGGVTGELFF. The CDR3 DNA is TGTGCCAGCAGCTTAGGTGTAGGGGGCGTCACCGGGGAGCTGTTTTTT.

This clonotype has just a few counts. V is TRBV4-1 and J is TRBJ1-2, with 7 bases aligning to TRBD1. The CDR3 consists of 16 residues. V lost 3 bases to trimming and J lost 0 bases; unmatched junction nucleotides: 7. CDR1 is MGHRA and CDR2 is YSYEKL in the germline V gene. The CDR3 DNA follows: TGCGCCAGCAGCCAGGCCCCGGGACAGTCTAACTATGGCTACACCTTC. Translating gives CASSQAPGQSNYGYTF.

This clonotype appeared a few times. V gene TRBV15 combines with J gene TRBJ2-1, with D tentatively TRBD2 (5 bases). CDR3 size: 15 residues. Deletions cut 1 base from V and 9 bases from J, with 16 bases between. Per germline, CDR1 LNHNV and CDR2 YYDKDF (reference sequence). The CDR3 here is CATSRGGRSRGEQFF. Written as DNA, the CDR3 is TGTGCCACCAGCAGAGGAGGCCGAAGCCGGGGTGAGCAGTTCTTC.

This chain links TRBV20-1 with TRBJ2-3; TRBD2 agrees at 7 bases. The CDR3 has 15 amino acids. V trimming: 0 bases; J trimming: 1 base; junction bases outside the gene matches: 4. Germline CDR1 DFQATT, CDR2 SNEGSKA (reference sequence). The DNA for the CDR3 is TGCAGTGCTAGAGATGGGGCGGGAGGCACAGATACGCAGTATTTT. It specifies CSARDGAGGTDTQYF.

The table lists this clonotype with many counts. This chain links TRBV7-2 with TRBJ2-5; 15 bases match TRBD2. This CDR3 contains 17 residues. J lost 5 bases, V lost 6 bases, and 10 bases had no gene match. CDR1 and CDR2 (germline): SGHTA, FQGNSA. The CDR3 loop is CASSQPGLAGGGETQYF. The CDR3 region has the DNA TGTGCCAGCAGTCAACCCGGACTAGCGGGAGGGGGGGAGACCCAGTACTTC.

The chain couples TRBV7-9 to TRBJ1-2; D ambiguous. The germline V and J ends were trimmed by 1 base and 5 bases, with 14 bases remaining between them. The CDR3 sequence is 15 residues long. Per germline, CDR1 SEHNR and CDR2 FQNEAQ (reference sequence). The CDR3 bases are TGTGCCAGCAGCTTAGTTCCGAGGGCCCCGTATGGCTACACCTTC. Translating gives CASSLVPRAPYGYTF.

This clonotype was detected a few times. V usage is TRBV6-1 and J usage is TRBJ2-1; D unresolved. This CDR3 has 14 amino acids. Germline V gives CDR1 MNHNS, CDR2 SASEGT. Trimming took off 2 bases at V and 7 bases at J, with 12 bases between the two ends. The CDR3 DNA sequence: TGTGCCAGCAGTGAAATAATTCAAAGGAATGAGCAGTTCTTC. This sequence encodes CASSEIIQRNEQFF.

The gene calls are TRBV10-3 and TRBJ1-5; D gene unclear. The germline V gene encodes CDR1 ENHRY and CDR2 SYGVKD. With 2 bases removed from V and 4 bases from J, the gap between germline ends came to 9 bases. The length of the CDR3 is 14 residues. The CDR3 DNA reads TGTGCCATCAGTGAGCGGGTTCTGAATCAGCCCCAGCATTTT. Translation: CAISERVLNQPQHF.

The J gene is TRBJ1-1, the V gene TRBV14, with TRBD1 identical over 8 bases. This CDR3 region has 20 residues. J was trimmed by 6 bases and V by 2 bases; bases with no gene match: 23. CDR1 is SGHDN, CDR2 FVKESK, per germline. The CDR3 is CASSQNRRQGFGRRFAEAFF. The CDR3, as DNA: TGTGCCAGCAGCCAAAACCGGCGACAGGGGTTCGGGCGTCGTTTCGCTGAAGCTTTCTTT.

The gene calls are TRBV7-2 and TRBJ2-7; 9 nucleotides match TRBD2. This CDR3 has 17 residues. The germline V gene encodes CDR1 SGHTA and CDR2 FQGNSA. V dropped 2 bases and J dropped 3; count of bases not matched to a gene: 11. Here the CDR3 reads CASSLRGGGGGVYEQYV. The DNA for the CDR3 is TGTGCCAGCAGCTTACGAGGGGGGGGCGGGGGGGTCTACGAGCAGTACGTC.

The count of this clonotype is one. The chain has TRBV12-3 or TRBV12-4 and TRBJ1-1; perhaps TRBD1 as D (6 bases). The CDR3 consists of 17 residues. Trimming removed 3 bases at V and 5 bases at J, with 22 bases between. The CDR3 DNA reads TGTGCCAGCAGTTTCTACGGGGAGTTTCAGGGGTGGACTGAAGCTTTCTTT. This gives the protein CASSFYGEFQGWTEAFF.

The V call is TRBV9, the J call TRBJ1-2; no reliable D call. The CDR3 extends over 14 amino acids. Germline assignment: CDR1 SGDLS and CDR2 YYNGEE. With 2 bases removed from V and 7 bases from J, the gap between germline ends came to 15 bases. The CDR3 loop reads CASSVEVSGSGYTF. In nucleotides, the CDR3 is TGTGCCAGCAGCGTGGAGGTTTCGGGCTCTGGCTACACCTTC.

This clonotype was found a few times. The chain links TRBV5-6 to TRBJ2-7; D not certain. V lost 0 bases, J lost 10 bases, and 11 bases lay in between. The CDR3 is made up of 12 amino acids. Germline CDR1 and CDR2: SGHDT and YYEEEE. In nucleotides, the CDR3 is TGTGCCAGCAGCTTGGCCGGGCTAGTTCAGTACGTC. It codes for CASSLAGLVQYV.

This clonotype was seen a handful of times. The rearrangement links TRBV7-2 to TRBJ2-1; 7 positions match TRBD2. The CDR3 extends over 14 amino acids. The germline V gene has CDR1 SGHTA and CDR2 FQGNSA. Trimming removed 3 bases from V and 8 bases from J; junction bases left unmatched: 7. The CDR3 bases are TGTGCCAGCAGCTTTAAACTTGCGGGGGATGAGCAGTTCTTC. Translated: CASSFKLAGDEQFF.

The rearrangement uses TRBV7-2 and TRBJ2-5, with 7 bases lining up with TRBD1. V shed 3 bases and J 2 bases; nucleotides not matched to a gene: 6. The length of the CDR3 is 15 residues. Germline CDR1 reads SGHTA; CDR2 reads FQGNSA. CDR3: CASSLPGQMQETQYF. Here the CDR3 DNA reads TGTGCCAGCAGCTTGCCGGGACAGATGCAAGAGACCCAGTACTTC.

This clonotype was observed many times. This chain connects TRBV7-2 to TRBJ2-2; the D is unclear. Germline CDR1 SGHTA, CDR2 FQGNSA. The CDR3 is made up of 16 amino acids. Between the trimmed V and J ends, which lost 2 bases and 0 bases, there was a span of 10 bases. The CDR3 loop reads CASSLPRQTNTGELFF. In DNA form, the CDR3 reads TGTGCCAGCAGCTTACCGCGGCAGACGAACACCGGGGAGCTGTTTTTT.

In its sample, this clonotype was seen a few times. The gene calls are TRBV15 and TRBJ2-2; TRBD1 agrees at 10 bases. The germline gives CDR1 LNHNV, CDR2 YYDKDF (reference sequence). The CDR3 has 18 residues. V lost 0 bases to trimming and J lost 1 base; unmatched junction nucleotides: 5. The CDR3 reads CATSRDPRDRGNTGELFF. The CDR3 nucleotides are TGTGCCACCAGCAGAGATCCAAGGGACAGGGGGAACACCGGGGAGCTGTTTTTT.